This T cell receptor beta chain was recovered during a study of graft-versus-host responses after intestinal transplantation. Looking at the study overall: Grafts that recipients had were multivisceral, liver-intestinal, or isolated intestinal transplants. Every one of the recipients received anti-thymocyte globulin induction and afterwards took tacrolimus and steroids for roughly three years.

Intraepithelial plus lamina propria lymphocytes were released by processing graft tissue. Study-level results: Individuals carrying graft-donor T cell macrochimerism showed high graft-versus-host to host-versus-graft clonal ratios in allografts. Recipient marrow harbored GvH clones, some of which surfaced first in ileum or blood.

Regarding this clone: The antigen remains unidentified.

Assay used: immunoSEQ multiplex PCR; TCRdb lists only in-frame clones, some missing. The repertoire holds approximately 12,000 clones, with less than 80% as singletons. Germline V gene sequence: CDR1 SGDLS, CDR2 YYNGEE. The V end lost 4 bases, the J end lost 0 bases, and 10 bases lay between the germline ends. The CDR3 length is 14 residues. This receptor was obtained from a human patient who received an intestinal transplant, so some T cells may come from the graft donor. V gene TRBV9 combines with J gene TRBJ1-2, with unresolved D. The sample here was ileum tissue, taken 23 days after intestinal transplant. CDR3 in DNA: TGTGCCAGCAGCTCACTCGGGACTAACTATGGCTACACCTTC. This encodes CASSSLGTNYGYTF.